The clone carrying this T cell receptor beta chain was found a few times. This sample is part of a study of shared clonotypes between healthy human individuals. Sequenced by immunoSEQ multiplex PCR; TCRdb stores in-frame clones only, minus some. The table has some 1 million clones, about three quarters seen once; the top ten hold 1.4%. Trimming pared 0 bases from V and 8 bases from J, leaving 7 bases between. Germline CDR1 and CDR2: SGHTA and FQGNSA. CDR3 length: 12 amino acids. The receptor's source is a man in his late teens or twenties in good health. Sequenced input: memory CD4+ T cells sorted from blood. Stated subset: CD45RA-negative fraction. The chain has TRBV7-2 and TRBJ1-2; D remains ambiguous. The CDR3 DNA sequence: TGTGCCAGCAGCTTAGCAGGGTTCGGCTACACCTTC. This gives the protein CASSLAGFGYTF.